This T cell receptor (beta chain) was sequenced during a study of blood T cell repertoires in COVID-19. Per the original methods: Reference gene primer amplification gave estimated nucleated cell counts. Profiling relied on immunoSEQ multiplex PCR, and the TCRdb table lists in-frame clones only, not all of them. That table supplies the V and J calls and clone size; D and trimming were determined from the DNA. The sample has around 140,000 clones, approximately 90% seen once. J was trimmed by 2 bases and V by 7 bases; bases with no gene match: 4. CDR3 length: 14 residues. CDR1 is SEHNR and CDR2 is FQNEAQ in the germline V gene (reference sequence).

The chain employs TRBV7-9 and TRBJ2-3; 9 positions match TRBD1. The origin of this receptor is a man aged 60 to 69 with active or convalescent COVID-19. Sequencing used peripheral blood. The CDR3 loop reads CASTGQGSTDTQYF. CDR3 nucleotide sequence: TGTGCCAGCACTGGACAGGGGTCCACAGATACGCAGTATTTT.